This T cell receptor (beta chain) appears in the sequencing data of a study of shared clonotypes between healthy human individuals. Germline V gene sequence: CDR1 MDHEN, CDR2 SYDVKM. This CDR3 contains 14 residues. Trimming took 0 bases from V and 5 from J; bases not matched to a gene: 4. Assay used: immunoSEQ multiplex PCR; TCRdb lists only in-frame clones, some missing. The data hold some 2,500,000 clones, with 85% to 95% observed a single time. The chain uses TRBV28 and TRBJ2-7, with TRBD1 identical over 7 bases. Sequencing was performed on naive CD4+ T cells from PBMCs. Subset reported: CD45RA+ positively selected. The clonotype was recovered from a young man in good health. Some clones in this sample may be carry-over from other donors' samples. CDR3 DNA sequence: TGTGCCAGCAGTTTATGGACAGGGTCCAACGAGCAGTACTTC. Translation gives CASSLWTGSNEQYF.